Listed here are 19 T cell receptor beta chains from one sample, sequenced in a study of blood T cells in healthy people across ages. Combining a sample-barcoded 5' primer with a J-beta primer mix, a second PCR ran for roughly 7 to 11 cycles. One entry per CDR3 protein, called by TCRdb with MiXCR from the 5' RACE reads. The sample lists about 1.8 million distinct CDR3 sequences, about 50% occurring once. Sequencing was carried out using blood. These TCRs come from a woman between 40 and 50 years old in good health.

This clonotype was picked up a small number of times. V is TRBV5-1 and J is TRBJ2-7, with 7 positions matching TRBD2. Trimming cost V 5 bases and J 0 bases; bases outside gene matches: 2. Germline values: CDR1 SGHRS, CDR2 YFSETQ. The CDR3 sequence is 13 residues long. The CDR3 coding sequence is TGCGCCAGCAGGGGGACTATCTCCTACGAGCAGTACTTC. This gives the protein CASRGTISYEQYF.

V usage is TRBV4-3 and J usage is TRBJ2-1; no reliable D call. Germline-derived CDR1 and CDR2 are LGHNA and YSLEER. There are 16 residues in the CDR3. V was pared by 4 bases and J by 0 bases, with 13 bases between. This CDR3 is CASSPAPMSSYNEQFF. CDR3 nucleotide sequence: TGCGCCAGCAGCCCGGCGCCCATGAGCTCCTACAATGAGCAGTTCTTC.

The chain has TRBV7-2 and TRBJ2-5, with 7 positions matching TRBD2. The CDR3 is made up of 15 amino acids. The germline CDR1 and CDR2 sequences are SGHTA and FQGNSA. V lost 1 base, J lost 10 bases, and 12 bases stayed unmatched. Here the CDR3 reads CASSLVTSPSGSQYF. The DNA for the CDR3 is TGTGCCAGCAGCTTAGTGACTAGCCCGTCAGGGAGCCAGTACTTC.

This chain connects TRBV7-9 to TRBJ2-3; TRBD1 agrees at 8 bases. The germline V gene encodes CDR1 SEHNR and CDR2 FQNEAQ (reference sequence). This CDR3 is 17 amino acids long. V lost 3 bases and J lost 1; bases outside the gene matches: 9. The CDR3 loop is CASSFSLAGGGTDTQYF. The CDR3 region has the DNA TGTGCCAGCAGCTTTAGCTTGGCAGGGGGCGGCACAGATACGCAGTATTTT.

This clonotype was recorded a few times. This CDR3 reads CASSRTGGLYEQYF. DNA of the CDR3: TGTGCCAGCAGCCGGACAGGGGGCCTCTACGAGCAGTACTTC. This chain connects TRBV4-2 to TRBJ2-7, with 11 positions matching TRBD1. This CDR3 has 14 amino acids. CDR1 and CDR2 (germline): LGHNA, YNFKEQ. J was trimmed by 3 bases and V by 4 bases; bases with no gene match: 2.

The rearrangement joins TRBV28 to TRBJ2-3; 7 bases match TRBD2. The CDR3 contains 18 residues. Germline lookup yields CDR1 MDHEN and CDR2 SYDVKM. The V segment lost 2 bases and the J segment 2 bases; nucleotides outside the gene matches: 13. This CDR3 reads CASSLPRDYPTFTDTQYF. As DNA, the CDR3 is TGTGCCAGCAGTTTACCTCGGGACTACCCTACGTTCACAGATACGCAGTATTTT.

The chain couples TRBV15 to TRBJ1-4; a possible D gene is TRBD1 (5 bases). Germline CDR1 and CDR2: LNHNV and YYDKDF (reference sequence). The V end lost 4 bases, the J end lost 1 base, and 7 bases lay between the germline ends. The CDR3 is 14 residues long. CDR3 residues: CATSNQGTNEKLFF. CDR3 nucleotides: TGTGCCACCAGCAACCAGGGAACTAATGAAAAACTGTTTTTT. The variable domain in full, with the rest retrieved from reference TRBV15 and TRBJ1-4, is DAMVIQNPRYQVTQFGKPVTLSCSQTLNHNVMYWYQQKSSQAPKLLFHYYDKDFNNEADTPDNFQSRRPNTSFCFLDIRSPGLGDTAMYLCATSNQGTNEKLFFGSGTQLSVL.

CDR3 DNA sequence: TGTGCCAGCAGCCAACTGGGACAGGTTAACACTGAAGCTTTCTTT. Its translation is CASSQLGQVNTEAFF. The J gene is TRBJ1-1, the V gene TRBV4-2, with 8 positions matching TRBD1. Germline V CDR1 and CDR2: LGHNA, YNFKEQ. The CDR3 extends over 15 amino acids. V lost 2 bases and J lost 2; bases outside the gene matches: 4.

The CDR3 here is CSVDGQGGTDTQYF. CDR3 bases: TGCAGCGTTGACGGACAGGGGGGGACAGATACGCAGTATTTT. The J gene is TRBJ2-3, the V gene TRBV29-1; 10 bases line up with TRBD1. Germline V gives CDR1 SQVTM, CDR2 ANQGSEA. V shed 3 bases and J 3 bases; nucleotides not matched to a gene: 3. The CDR3 contains 14 residues.

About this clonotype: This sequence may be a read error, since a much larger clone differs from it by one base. The CDR3: CASRTTTGGYEQYF. CDR3 nucleotides: TGTGCCAGCAGGACCACCACAGGTGGCTACGAGCAGTACTTC. The J gene is TRBJ2-4, the V gene TRBV27, with a tentative D call TRBD1 (5 bases). TRBJ2-7 matches the DNA end more closely, so the J call is doubtful. The CDR3 contains 14 residues. Germline V gene sequence: CDR1 MNHEY, CDR2 SMNVEV (reference sequence).

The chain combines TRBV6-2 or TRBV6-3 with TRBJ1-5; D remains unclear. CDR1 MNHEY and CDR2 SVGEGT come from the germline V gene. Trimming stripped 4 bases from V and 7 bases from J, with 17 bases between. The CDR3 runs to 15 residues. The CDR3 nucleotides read TGTGCCAGCAGTTCCCTTGGAGGAACGGAGCAGCCCCAGCATTTT. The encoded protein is CASSSLGGTEQPQHF.

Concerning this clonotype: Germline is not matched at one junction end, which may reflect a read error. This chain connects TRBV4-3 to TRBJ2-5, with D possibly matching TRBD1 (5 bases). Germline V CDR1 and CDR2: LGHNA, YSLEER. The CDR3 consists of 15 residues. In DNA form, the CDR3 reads TGCGCCAGCGGCCAAGGGATCAGGGCGGCTCGAGAGCAGTACTTC. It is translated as CASGQGIRAAREQYF.

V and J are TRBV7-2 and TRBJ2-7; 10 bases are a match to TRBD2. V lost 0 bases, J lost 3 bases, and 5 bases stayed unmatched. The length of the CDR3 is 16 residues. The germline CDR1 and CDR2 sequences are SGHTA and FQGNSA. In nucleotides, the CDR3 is TGTGCCAGCAGCTTAGCTATCTTAGCGGGGGGCTACGAGCAGTACTTC. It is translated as CASSLAILAGGYEQYF.

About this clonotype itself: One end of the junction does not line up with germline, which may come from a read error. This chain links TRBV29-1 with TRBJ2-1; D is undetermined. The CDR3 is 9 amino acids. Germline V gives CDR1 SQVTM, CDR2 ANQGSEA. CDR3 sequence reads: CGVDGEQFF. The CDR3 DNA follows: TGCGGCGTTGATGGGGAGCAGTTCTTC.

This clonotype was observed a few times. As DNA, the CDR3 is TGTGCCAGCAGCTTGAGGACCTCGCCGGGAGAGACCCAGTACTTC. This gives the protein CASSLRTSPGETQYF. V gene TRBV7-9 combines with J gene TRBJ2-5; D remains ambiguous. This CDR3 has 15 residues. Germline V gene sequence: CDR1 SEHNR, CDR2 FQNEAQ (reference sequence). Trimming removed 3 bases from V and 4 bases from J, with 15 bases in between.

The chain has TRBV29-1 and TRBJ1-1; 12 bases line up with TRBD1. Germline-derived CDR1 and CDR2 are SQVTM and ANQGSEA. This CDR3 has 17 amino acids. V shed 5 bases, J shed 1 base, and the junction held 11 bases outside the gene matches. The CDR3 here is CSVPHLGTGGSNTEAFF. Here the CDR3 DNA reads TGCAGCGTTCCGCACCTAGGGACAGGGGGCTCGAACACTGAAGCTTTCTTT.

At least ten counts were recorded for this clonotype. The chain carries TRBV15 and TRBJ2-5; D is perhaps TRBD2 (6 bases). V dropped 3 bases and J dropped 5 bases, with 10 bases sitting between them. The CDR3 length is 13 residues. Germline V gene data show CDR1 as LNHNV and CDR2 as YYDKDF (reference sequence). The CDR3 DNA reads TGTGCCACCAGCAGCATTGCGGGGGAGACCCAGTACTTC. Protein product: CATSSIAGETQYF.

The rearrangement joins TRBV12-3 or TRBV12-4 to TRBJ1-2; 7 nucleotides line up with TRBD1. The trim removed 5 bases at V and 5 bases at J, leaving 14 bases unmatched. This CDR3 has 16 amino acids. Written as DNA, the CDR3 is TGTGCCAGCAGTCTCATCCCGGGGGACAGCTCTTATGGCTACACCTTC. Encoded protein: CASSLIPGDSSYGYTF.

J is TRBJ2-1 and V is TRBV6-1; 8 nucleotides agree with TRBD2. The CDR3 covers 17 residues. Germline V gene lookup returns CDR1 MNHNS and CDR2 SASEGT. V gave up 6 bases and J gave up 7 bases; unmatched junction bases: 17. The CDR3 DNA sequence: TGTGCCAGCAGGAGGGGTATTGACGGGGGGGCCTTAAATGAGCAGTTCTTC. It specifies CASRRGIDGGALNEQFF.